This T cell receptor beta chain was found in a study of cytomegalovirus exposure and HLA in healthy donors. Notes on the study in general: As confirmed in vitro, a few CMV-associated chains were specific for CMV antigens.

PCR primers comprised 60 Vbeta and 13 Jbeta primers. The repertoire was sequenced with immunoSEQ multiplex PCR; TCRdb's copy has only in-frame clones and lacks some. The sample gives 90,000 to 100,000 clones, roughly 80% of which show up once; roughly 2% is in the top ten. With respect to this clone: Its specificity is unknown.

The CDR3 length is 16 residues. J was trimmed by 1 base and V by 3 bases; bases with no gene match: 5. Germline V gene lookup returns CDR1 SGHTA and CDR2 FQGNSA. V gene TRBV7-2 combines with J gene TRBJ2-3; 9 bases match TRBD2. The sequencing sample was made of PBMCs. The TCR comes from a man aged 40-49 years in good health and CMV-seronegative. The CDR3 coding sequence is TGTGCCAGCAGCTTCTTGAGCGGGGGGCGCACAGATACGCAGTATTTT. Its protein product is CASSFLSGGRTDTQYF.